This T cell receptor delta chain was identified during a study of gamma-delta T cells after stem cell transplantation. As for this clone: A read error likely explains why the TCRdb protein, taken from a much larger clone, differs from this DNA's translation at residue 3; the protein shown is translated from the DNA.

TCRdb reanalyzed the RT-PCR reads using CATT. Of approximately 16,000 delta-chain clones in the sample, over 8% were seen once. In germline, CDR1 is GEAIGNYY, CDR2 EKD. The CDR3 is made up of 17 amino acids. The V gene is TRDV2, the J gene TRDJ1; 8 nucleotides line up with TRDD3. The source is a human donor. It is not recorded whose cells these are; they may come from a transplant donor. The sample consisted of gamma-delta T cells. For the CDR3, the DNA is TGTGCCCGTGACACCTTACTGGGGGGCGCGTACACCGATAAACTCATCTTT. It codes for CARDTLLGGAYTDKLIF.